The entry below gives a single TCR beta chain sequence along with its context. The data are from a study of blood T cell repertoires in COVID-19. This CDR3 has 15 residues. Unmatched junction bases numbered 7, after V lost 3 bases and J lost 2 bases. Germline loops: CDR1 SGDLS, CDR2 YYNGEE. Sequenced by immunoSEQ multiplex PCR; TCRdb stores in-frame clones only, minus some. The sample has hundreds of thousands of clones; around 90% are singletons. This TCR was recovered from a woman aged 18-29 years who had recovered from COVID-19. Specimen: PBMCs or T cells enriched from blood (not recorded which). This chain links TRBV9 with TRBJ1-2, with TRBD1 matching 7 bases. CDR3 protein: CASSGGTVMNYGYTF. CDR3 coding DNA: TGTGCCAGCAGCGGCGGGACAGTAATGAACTATGGCTACACCTTC.